The 13 T cell receptor beta chains presented below share a single source sample, sequenced in a study of blood T cell repertoires in COVID-19. The data were produced by immunoSEQ multiplex PCR, yet TCRdb's version contains in-frame clones alone and is incomplete. The data contain about 210,000 clones, around 86% of them singletons. What was sequenced was PBMCs or T cells enriched from blood (not recorded which). The source of these receptors is a man younger than 40 in a cohort exposed to, infected with or recovered from COVID-19 (not recorded which).

The J gene is TRBJ2-7, the V gene TRBV27; 9 nucleotides agree with TRBD1. Germline assignment: CDR1 MNHEY and CDR2 SMNVEV (reference sequence). Germline trimming cut 3 bases from V and 5 bases from J; bases unmatched to any gene: 8. The length of the CDR3 is 15 residues. CDR3 DNA sequence: TGTGCCAGCAGTTTTACCACCGGGACAGGGAACGAGCAGTACTTC. Amino acid sequence: CASSFTTGTGNEQYF.

This chain joins TRBV6-6 and TRBJ2-2; D remains ambiguous. Germline CDR1 and CDR2: MNHNY and SVGAGI (reference sequence). Trimming cost V 0 bases and J 1 base, with 6 bases left between them. This CDR3 is built from 15 residues. CDR3 residues: CASSYSGRNTGELFF. CDR3 coding DNA: TGTGCCAGCAGTTACTCGGGCAGGAACACCGGGGAGCTGTTTTTT.

This chain links TRBV5-1 with TRBJ2-7; a possible D gene is TRBD2 (12 bases). V was cut by 3 bases and J by 2 bases, with 24 bases left in between. Germline V lookup: CDR1 SGHRS, CDR2 YFSETQ. This CDR3 spans 18 amino acids. The CDR3 loop reads CASSWDRGTSGPPYEQYF. For the CDR3, the DNA is TGCGCCAGCAGCTGGGACAGGGGGACTAGCGGGCCCCCCTACGAGCAGTACTTC.

The rearrangement uses TRBV28 and TRBJ1-2, with a tentative D call TRBD1 (6 bases). This CDR3 spans 13 amino acids. V dropped 3 bases and J dropped 4 bases, with 9 bases sitting between them. CDR1 is MDHEN, CDR2 SYDVKM, per germline. CDR3 loop: CASSFQGSYGYTF. The DNA of the CDR3 is TGTGCCAGCAGTTTTCAGGGGAGCTATGGCTACACCTTC.

The J gene is TRBJ1-3, the V gene TRBV5-1, with TRBD1 matching over 7 bases. CDR3 length equals 15 residues. The J segment lost 0 bases and the V segment lost 3 bases, leaving 3 bases of the junction unmatched. Germline values: CDR1 SGHRS, CDR2 YFSETQ. The CDR3 DNA reads as TGCGCCAGCAGCTGGGGACAGCCCTCTGGAAACACCATATATTTT. It specifies CASSWGQPSGNTIYF.

DNA of the CDR3: TGTGCCAGCAGCCGTTTCGGGGGGAGCACAGATACGCAGTATTTT. This gives the protein CASSRFGGSTDTQYF. The chain has TRBV3-1 (or the pseudogene TRBV3-2) and TRBJ2-3, with 7 nucleotides matching TRBD2. With V trimmed by 4 bases and J by 0 bases, 4 bases remained unmatched. The CDR3 sequence is 15 residues long. From germline, CDR1 is LGHDT and CDR2 YNNKEL (reference sequence).

J is TRBJ2-1 and V is TRBV11-3, with TRBD1 matching 7 bases. J lost 2 bases, V lost 4 bases, and 5 bases had no gene match. The CDR3 sequence is 15 residues long. Germline V gene lookup returns CDR1 SGHNT and CDR2 YENEEA. Written as DNA, the CDR3 is TGTGCCAGCAGCTCCCGAGGGGGCCCCTACAATGAGCAGTTCTTC. Translated, it gives CASSSRGGPYNEQFF.

This sequence joins TRBV27 and TRBJ1-5; TRBD1 might be the D (5 bases). CDR3 length: 18 residues. CDR1 is MNHEY and CDR2 is SMNVEV in the germline V gene (reference sequence). Deletions cut 5 bases from V and 2 bases from J, with 22 bases between. CDR3 loop: CASSLGRRGPTGNQPQHF. DNA for the CDR3: TGTGCCAGCAGTCTAGGGAGGAGGGGACCGACGGGCAATCAGCCCCAGCATTTT.

This clone appeared a single time. The rearrangement links TRBV6-1 to TRBJ1-2, with unresolved D. Deletions cut 3 bases from V and 2 bases from J, with 10 bases between. This CDR3 contains 14 residues. Germline lookup yields CDR1 MNHNS and CDR2 SASEGT. The CDR3 here is CASSERTGNYGYTF. The CDR3 bases are TGTGCCAGCAGTGAGAGGACGGGGAACTATGGCTACACCTTC.

The gene calls are TRBV27 and TRBJ2-7; 9 nucleotides match TRBD1. The CDR3 spans 14 residues. The germline V gene has CDR1 MNHEY and CDR2 SMNVEV (reference sequence). The V and J ends lost 5 bases and 6 bases, in that order; junction bases with no gene match: 8. The CDR3 spells CASSPGTGSREQYF. CDR3 coding DNA: TGTGCCAGCAGTCCCGGGACAGGGTCGCGCGAGCAGTACTTC.

The CDR3 region is CASRQGGGQPQHF. CDR3 DNA: TGTGCCAGTAGACAGGGTGGCGGTCAGCCCCAGCATTTT. The chain uses TRBV6-5 and TRBJ1-5, with 7 positions matching TRBD1. The trim removed 9 bases at V and 6 bases at J, leaving 8 bases unmatched. Germline V CDR1 and CDR2: MNHEY, SVGAGI. The CDR3 is 13 residues long.

The table lists this clone with a few counts. The CDR3 sequence: CASSLALQSYNEQFF. The CDR3 nucleotides read TGCGCCAGCAGCTTGGCCCTGCAGTCTTACAATGAGCAGTTCTTC. The rearrangement uses TRBV5-1 and TRBJ2-1; D remains ambiguous. Germline assignment: CDR1 SGHRS and CDR2 YFSETQ. V was pared by 0 bases and J by 4 bases, with 11 bases between. This CDR3 is built from 15 residues.

The chain is built from TRBV30 and TRBJ1-2; D gene uncertain. Trimming cost V 4 bases and J 5 bases, with 11 bases left between them. The CDR3 contains 12 residues. Germline CDR1 GTSNPN, CDR2 SVGIG (reference sequence). The CDR3 region has the DNA TGTGCCTGGATACGAGAGAAGTATGGCTACACCTTC. This gives the protein CAWIREKYGYTF.